This TCR beta chain was captured in a study of blood T cell repertoires in COVID-19. Sequenced by immunoSEQ multiplex PCR; TCRdb stores in-frame clones only, minus some. The sample carries approximately 71,000 clones, around 83% recorded once. The V and J ends lost 10 bases and 4 bases respectively, with 13 bases between them. Germline CDR1 reads LNHDA; CDR2 reads SQIVND (reference sequence). The CDR3 is made up of 12 amino acids. This TCR was sampled from a man between 45 and 60 years old with acute or convalescent COVID-19. Sample: peripheral blood. The V gene is TRBV19, the J gene TRBJ1-2; D perhaps matches TRBD1 (6 bases). The CDR3 nucleotides read TGTGCCACTCAACAGGGTTTCTATGGCTACACCTTC. Its translation is CATQQGFYGYTF.